This T cell receptor beta chain was sequenced for a study of T-cell reconstitution after alpha-beta-depleted transplantation in children. The TCRbeta library was prepared with unique molecular identifiers. TCRdb recomputed calls from the PCR reads with MiXCR, one row per CDR3 protein. The sample holds approximately 640,000 distinct CDR3 sequences, roughly 17% seen once. This clonotype has a handful of counts. Between the trimmed V and J ends, which lost 4 bases and 4 bases, there was a span of 4 bases. CDR3 length: 11 amino acids. The rearrangement links TRBV12-3 or TRBV12-4 to TRBJ1-2; D remains ambiguous. This sequence was found in a human donor who donated a stem cell graft to a child with acute myeloid leukemia. This specimen was PBMCs from the stem cell graft donor, taken from the stem cell graft. The CDR3 coding sequence is TGTGCCAGCAGTTGGTCCTATGGCTACACCTTC. Its protein is CASSWSYGYTF.